This TCR beta chain was observed in a study of cytomegalovirus exposure and HLA in healthy donors. For the study at large: As an earlier analysis found, about 190 million T cells yielded about 120 million unique TCR beta sequences.

The sample holds a few counts of this clone. Its matching antigen is unknown. Regarding the study as a whole: Per a later analysis, about 15,000 TCR beta sequences showed association with HLA alleles at 0.05 false discovery rate.

PCR amplification relied on 60 Vbeta primers (plus 13 Jbeta primers). TCRdb's table, derived via immunoSEQ multiplex PCR, lists solely in-frame clones and lacks some. The sample records over 95,000 clones, 77% being singletons. The germline gives CDR1 LGHNA, CDR2 YSLEER. The CDR3 spans 13 residues. V was clipped by 4 bases and J by 6 bases; unmatched bases: 5. The sequenced sample consisted of PBMCs. The chain recombines TRBV4-3 with TRBJ2-7; 8 bases are a match to TRBD1. The TCR comes from a man in his forties in good health and CMV-seropositive. DNA for the CDR3: TGCGCCAGCAGCCCGGACAGGGTGGCCGAGCAGTACTTC. It is translated as CASSPDRVAEQYF.